The 5 T cell receptor beta chains given below trace back to one sample, sequenced in a study of graft-versus-host responses after intestinal transplantation. Sequenced by immunoSEQ multiplex PCR; TCRdb stores in-frame clones only, minus some. The sample shows 45,000 to 50,000 clones, 80% to 95% of them seen only once. The sequencing here drew on PBMCs, taken approximately 740 days after a first intestinal transplant, on the day of a second. Receptors were obtained from a human patient who received an intestinal transplant, so some T cells may come from the graft donor.

This chain connects TRBV30 to TRBJ2-1; 9 bases agree with TRBD1. The CDR3 sequence is 14 residues long. Germline V gene lookup returns CDR1 GTSNPN and CDR2 SVGIG (reference sequence). V shed 3 bases, J shed 6 bases, and the junction held 6 bases outside the gene matches. DNA of the CDR3: TGTGCCTGGAGCCGGGACAGGGTTTCCAATGAGCAGTTCTTC. This translates into CAWSRDRVSNEQFF.

The rearrangement uses TRBV19 and TRBJ1-1; 9 nucleotides line up with TRBD1. This CDR3 has 14 residues. Germline V CDR1 and CDR2: LNHDA, SQIVND (reference sequence). After removal of 11 bases from V and 4 bases from J, the junction contained 11 bases not matched to a gene. For the CDR3, the DNA is TGTGCCTGCAACAGGGGGCGCGAGATCACTGAAGCTTTCTTT. Residues: CACNRGREITEAFF. Using reference TRBV19 and TRBJ1-1 for the parts outside the CDR3, the full variable domain is DGGITQSPKYLFRKEGQNVTLSCEQNLNHDAMYWYRQDPGQGLRLIYYSQIVNDFQKGDIAEGYSVSREKKESFPLTVTSAQKNPTAFYLCACNRGREITEAFFGQGTRLTVV.

V gene TRBV11-1 combines with J gene TRBJ2-6; D is undetermined. CDR1 and CDR2 (germline): SGHAT, FQDESV (reference sequence). The germline V and J ends were trimmed by 3 bases and 4 bases, with 16 bases remaining between them. The CDR3 has 17 residues. The DNA for the CDR3 is TGTGCCAGCAGCTTGGACCTACCTCTATCGGGGGCCAACGTCCTGACTTTC. Translation gives CASSLDLPLSGANVLTF.

V is TRBV11-1 and J is TRBJ2-1; D possibly uses TRBD1 or TRBD2 (6 bases each). Trimming shortened V by 5 bases and J by 15 bases, and 17 bases separated the two germline ends. Germline V gene data show CDR1 as SGHAT and CDR2 as FQDESV (reference sequence). The CDR3 is 12 residues long. The CDR3 nucleotides are TGTGCCAGCAGCGGGACCAGAGGGGGGCCGTTCTTC. It is translated as CASSGTRGGPFF.

V is TRBV7-8 and J is TRBJ1-1, with a tentative D call TRBD1 (5 bases). V was trimmed by 5 bases and J by 0 bases, leaving 19 bases between them. This CDR3 region has 17 residues. Germline-derived CDR1 and CDR2 are SGHVS and FQNEAQ. In DNA, the CDR3 is TGTGCCAGCAGCATCCCGACGGCAGGGCCCATGAACACTGAAGCTTTCTTT. It is translated as CASSIPTAGPMNTEAFF.